This passage covers 21 T cell receptor beta chains from one sample sequenced in a study of CD4 T cells in relation to SARS-CoV-2 and coronaviruses. The unexposed donors gave CD4+ T cells in about 2010-2019, prior to COVID-19. Isolation of CD4+ T cells took place after about 10 days in culture. TCRdb's copy holds only in-frame clones and misses some; the assay was immunoSEQ multiplex PCR. In the table there are 18,000 or so clones, over 70% of which are singletons. These receptors have no known antigen. Input material: CD4+ T cells from PBMCs, cultured in vitro. The receptors originated from a human donor in good health.

The chain has TRBV2 and TRBJ2-5, with D uncertain. Trimming took 6 bases from V and 0 from J, leaving 14 bases between them. Per germline, CDR1 SNHLY and CDR2 FYNNEI. The CDR3 is 15 amino acids. CDR3 sequence reads: CASRYDGQYQETQYF. CDR3 bases: TGTGCCAGCAGGTACGACGGCCAGTACCAAGAGACCCAGTACTTC. Combining the CDR3 with reference TRBV2 and TRBJ2-5 gives the whole variable domain EPEVTQTPSHQVTQMGQEVILRCVPISNHLYFYWYRQILGQKVEFLVSFYNNEISEKSEIFDDQFSVERPDGSNFTLKIRSTKLEDSAMYFCASRYDGQYQETQYFGPGTRLLVL.

This clone is categorized as medium-sized. J is TRBJ1-1 and V is TRBV7-9; no firm D call. The ends were cut back, 5 bases at V and 2 bases at J, with 12 bases in the middle. The CDR3 runs to 14 residues. Germline V gene data show CDR1 as SEHNR and CDR2 as FQNEAQ (reference sequence). The CDR3 nucleotides read TGTGCCAGCAGCCTAGGGTCGGTAAACACTGAAGCTTTCTTT. This translates into CASSLGSVNTEAFF.

In this sample, this clone turned up a few times. The chain couples TRBV7-9 to TRBJ2-3; the D is unclear. This CDR3 is 14 amino acids long. Germline CDR1 and CDR2: SEHNR and FQNEAQ (reference sequence). Trimming removed 3 bases at V and 2 bases at J, with 9 bases between. The CDR3 sequence: CASSFGQYTDTQYF. CDR3 nucleotide sequence: TGTGCCAGCAGCTTCGGGCAGTACACAGATACGCAGTATTTT.

The chain couples TRBV9 to TRBJ1-2, with D tentatively TRBD1 (6 bases). This CDR3 is built from 15 residues. Trimming cost V 0 bases and J 5 bases, with 14 bases left between them. Germline values: CDR1 SGDLS, CDR2 YYNGEE. The CDR3 coding sequence is TGTGCCAGCAGCGTAGTTTCAGGGCAGGGGTATGGCTACACCTTC. Its protein product is CASSVVSGQGYGYTF.

The V call is TRBV6-5, the J call TRBJ2-7; D remains ambiguous. V dropped 6 bases and J dropped 6 bases, with 18 bases sitting between them. CDR1 is MNHEY and CDR2 is SVGAGI in the germline V gene. The CDR3 loop spans 14 amino acids. The CDR3 loop reads CASRRYGRPAEQYF. In DNA, the CDR3 is TGTGCCAGCAGACGCTACGGGCGCCCAGCCGAGCAGTACTTC.

The J gene is TRBJ1-5, the V gene TRBV10-3; unclear D gene. Deletions cut 0 bases from V and 6 bases from J, with 9 bases between. CDR1 ENHRY and CDR2 SYGVKD come from the germline V gene. The CDR3 runs 14 residues. The CDR3 sequence: CAISESGSFQPQHF. For the CDR3, the DNA is TGTGCCATCAGTGAGTCAGGGTCCTTTCAGCCCCAGCATTTT.

The chain joins TRBV24-1 to TRBJ2-2, with D possibly called TRBD1 or TRBD2 (5 bases each). The CDR3 spans 17 residues. The ends were cut back, 4 bases at V and 4 bases at J, with 18 bases in the middle. Germline loops: CDR1 KGHDR, CDR2 SFDVKD. CDR3 protein: CATSDPGVLRATGELFF. DNA for the CDR3: TGTGCCACCAGTGACCCCGGGGTTCTCAGGGCCACCGGGGAGCTGTTTTTT.

This chain uses TRBV3-1 (or the pseudogene TRBV3-2) with TRBJ1-1, with 7 bases that match TRBD1. After removal of 0 bases from V and 1 base from J, the junction contained 2 bases not matched to a gene. This CDR3 is built from 15 residues. Per germline, CDR1 LGHDT and CDR2 YNNKEL (reference sequence). This CDR3 reads CASSQEDRWNTEAFF. The CDR3 DNA reads TGTGCCAGCAGCCAAGAGGACAGGTGGAACACTGAAGCTTTCTTT.

V gene TRBV30 combines with J gene TRBJ2-1, with 10 bases identical to TRBD1. The CDR3 has 16 residues. V gave up 3 bases and J gave up 5 bases; unmatched junction bases: 10. Germline-derived CDR1 and CDR2 are GTSNPN and SVGIG (reference sequence). The chain's CDR3 is CAWSGKTGGRHNEQFF. For the CDR3, the DNA is TGTGCCTGGAGCGGGAAGACAGGGGGCAGACACAATGAGCAGTTCTTC. The entire variable domain, with the rest obtained from reference TRBV30 and TRBJ2-1, is as follows: SQTIHQWPATLVQPVGSPLSLECTVEGTSNPNLYWYRQAAGRGLQLLFYSVGIGQISSEVPQNLSASRPQDRQFILSSKKLLLSDSGFYLCAWSGKTGGRHNEQFFGPGTRLTVL.

The chain combines TRBV28 with TRBJ1-2; D not certain. Germline CDR1 is MDHEN and CDR2 is SYDVKM. V was clipped by 2 bases and J by 5 bases, with 12 bases between them. CDR3 length equals 14 residues. The CDR3 nucleotides are TGTGCCAGCAGTTTACTATCCCATGGTTATGGCTACACCTTC. It is translated as CASSLLSHGYGYTF.

Only one count was recorded for this clone. The genes are TRBV5-5 and TRBJ2-7, with 8 nucleotides matching TRBD1. CDR1 SGHKS and CDR2 YYEKEE come from the germline V gene (reference sequence). The CDR3 totals 14 residues. Trimming cost V 4 bases and J 3 bases; bases outside gene matches: 6. CDR3 sequence reads: CASSPDRVNYEQYF. The DNA for the CDR3 is TGTGCCAGCAGCCCGGACAGGGTGAACTACGAGCAGTACTTC. Complete variable domain (other parts from reference TRBV5-5 and TRBJ2-7): DAGVTQSPTHLIKTRGQQVTLRCSPISGHKSVSWYQQVLGQGPQFIFQYYEKEERGRGNFPDRFSARQFPNYSSELNVNALLLGDSALYLCASSPDRVNYEQYFGPGTRLTVT.

This clone was seen a few times. The chain combines TRBV11-1 with TRBJ2-2; either TRBD1 or TRBD2 may fit D (5 bases each). There are 16 residues in the CDR3. V was clipped by 3 bases and J by 8 bases, with 19 bases between them. Germline V lookup: CDR1 SGHAT, CDR2 FQDESV (reference sequence). CDR3 nucleotides: TGTGCCAGCAGCTTGCACGGGGCGCGGGCGGCGGGGGAGCTGTTTTTT. It codes for CASSLHGARAAGELFF.

The rearrangement links TRBV6-1 to TRBJ1-2, with 9 nucleotides matching TRBD1. The CDR3 is 14 residues long. Germline CDR1 reads MNHNS; CDR2 reads SASEGT. The ends lost 0 bases at V and 7 bases at J; junction bases unmatched: 3. CDR3 sequence (DNA): TGTGCCAGCAGTGAAGCTACAGGGGGCCTTGGCTACACCTTC. It codes for CASSEATGGLGYTF.

The V gene is TRBV12-5, the J gene TRBJ2-7; the D is unclear. Germline CDR1 is LGHNT and CDR2 is FRNRAP. V lost 7 bases and J lost 1, with 11 bases in between. This CDR3 spans 13 amino acids. This chain's CDR3 is CASANDLSYEQYF. The CDR3 DNA reads TGTGCTAGTGCCAACGACCTATCCTACGAGCAGTACTTC.

The chain is built from TRBV27 and TRBJ2-3; 10 bases fit TRBD2. Trimming cost V 3 bases and J 7 bases; bases outside gene matches: 4. This CDR3 contains 14 residues. The germline gives CDR1 MNHEY, CDR2 SMNVEV (reference sequence). The CDR3: CASSFGSGRNTQYF. DNA of the CDR3: TGTGCCAGCAGTTTTGGTAGCGGGAGGAATACGCAGTATTTT.

This clone has just a few counts. The chain employs TRBV5-1 and TRBJ2-2; 8 nucleotides line up with TRBD2. The CDR3 length is 16 residues. Looked up from germline, CDR1 is SGHRS and CDR2 is YFSETQ. V lost 1 base, J lost 1 base, and 3 bases stayed unmatched. The CDR3 bases are TGCGCCAGCAGCTTGTTCGGGAGGGAGAACACCGGGGAGCTGTTTTTT. As protein: CASSLFGRENTGELFF.

Only a few counts were recorded for this clone. The chain joins TRBV19 to TRBJ2-3; 10 nucleotides agree with TRBD2. Germline CDR1 is LNHDA and CDR2 is SQIVND (reference sequence). J was trimmed by 11 bases and V by 1 base; bases with no gene match: 6. The CDR3 contains 14 residues. Here the CDR3 reads CASSIGLAGAMQYF. In DNA form, the CDR3 reads TGTGCCAGTAGTATAGGGCTAGCGGGAGCGATGCAGTATTTT.

The chain is built from TRBV11-2 and TRBJ2-3; TRBD1 agrees at 8 bases. The length of the CDR3 is 16 residues. Germline V lookup: CDR1 SGHAT, CDR2 FQNNGV. With V trimmed by 5 bases and J by 2 bases, 9 bases remained unmatched. The CDR3 loop reads CASSQTGGIPTDTQYF. DNA of the CDR3: TGTGCCAGCAGCCAAACAGGGGGAATACCCACAGATACGCAGTATTTT.

The V call is TRBV27, the J call TRBJ1-1; 8 bases line up with TRBD1. The germline gives CDR1 MNHEY, CDR2 SMNVEV (reference sequence). The CDR3 runs 11 residues. Germline trimming cut 7 bases from V and 9 bases from J; bases unmatched to any gene: 4. CDR3 sequence reads: CASINRGKAFF. The CDR3 region has the DNA TGTGCCAGCATTAACAGGGGGAAAGCTTTCTTT.

The rearrangement uses TRBV19 and TRBJ2-6, with D unclear. The CDR3 length is 14 residues. CDR1 is LNHDA, CDR2 SQIVND, per germline (reference sequence). Trimming removed 7 bases at V and 3 bases at J, with 10 bases between. The CDR3 is CASTGSHGANVLTF. The DNA for the CDR3 is TGTGCCAGTACCGGGTCACATGGGGCCAACGTCCTGACTTTC.

The chain uses TRBV19 and TRBJ2-1, with a weak D call TRBD2 (6 bases). The V end was cut by 0 bases, the J end by 9 bases, with 12 bases between. This CDR3 region has 14 residues. Per the germline V gene, CDR1 is LNHDA and CDR2 is SQIVND (reference sequence). DNA for the CDR3: TGTGCCAGTAGTATAGAAGAGGGAGGCGGTGAGCAGTTCTTC. It is translated as CASSIEEGGGEQFF.